What follows are 20 T cell receptor beta chains derived from one specimen sequenced in a study of T cell clonality in common variable immunodeficiency. These TCRs' antigens remain unknown. The study, taken as a whole, reports: Fewer deletions and N-nucleotide insertions were reportedly seen in common variable immunodeficiency TCR beta sequences.

TCRdb's table, derived via immunoSEQ multiplex PCR, lists solely in-frame clones and lacks some. Observed in the sample are around 13,000 clones, none of them singletons. Sequenced sample: peripheral blood mononuclear cells. The receptors were gathered from a human donor with common variable immunodeficiency.

Details on this clone: The read falls 3 residues short of the CDR3 end, and the missing part is taken from the germline J gene. This chain links TRBV19 with TRBJ1-1, with 7 positions matching TRBD1. The germline gives CDR1 LNHDA, CDR2 SQIVND (reference sequence). This CDR3 is built from 16 residues. With V trimmed by 4 bases and J by 3 bases, 11 bases remained unmatched. Incomplete CDR3 DNA: TGTGCCAGTAGTAAGAGACAGGGTTCAGCCGACACTGAA. Protein sequence: CASSKRQGSADTE. In full, the CDR3 is CASSKRQGSADTEAFF.

This clone was counted only a few times. The CDR3 is cut off 3 residues early in the read; its end comes from the germline J gene. This chain joins TRBV16 and TRBJ1-4; 9 bases are shared with TRBD1. Per germline, CDR1 KGHSY and CDR2 FQNENV. The CDR3 extends over 15 amino acids. With V trimmed by 1 base and J by 7 bases, 4 bases remained unmatched. The CDR3 bases that were read are TGTGCCAGCAGCCAATTGGGACAGGGCCGTGAAAAA. It translates to CASSQLGQGREK. The CDR3 as a whole reads CASSQLGQGREKLFF. The full variable domain, rest sourced from reference TRBV16 and TRBJ1-4, is GEEVAQTPKHLVRGEGQKAKLYCAPIKGHSYVFWYQQVLKNEFKFLISFQNENVFDETGMPKERFSAKCLPNSPCSLEIQATKLEDSAVYFCASSQLGQGREKLFFGSGTQLSVL.

Details on this clone: The observed sequence ends 3 residues before the CDR3 terminus, with the missing tail filled in from the germline J gene. The rearrangement joins TRBV18 to TRBJ1-1; D possibly corresponds to TRBD1 (5 bases). CDR3 length: 14 residues. Germline CDR1 and CDR2: KGHSH and LQKENI. Trimming pared 3 bases from V and 1 base from J, leaving 9 bases between. The CDR3 region is CASSPAGGNTEAFF. The CDR3 DNA, read in part, is TGTGCCAGCTCACCCGCGGGGGGGAACACTGAA. The whole variable domain, filled in from reference TRBV18 and TRBJ1-1, reads NAGVMQNPRHLVRRRGQEARLRCSPMKGHSHVYWYRQLPEEGLKFMVYLQKENIIDESGMPKERFSAEFPKEGPSILRIQQVVRGDSAAYFCASSPAGGNTEAFFGQGTRLTVV.

This clone was recorded at least ten times. The CDR3 extends 3 residues past the end of the read, so its final part is completed from the germline J gene. The V and J genes are TRBV19 and TRBJ1-1; no firm D call. Trimming took 3 bases from V and 2 from J, leaving 4 bases between them. Germline V lookup: CDR1 LNHDA, CDR2 SQIVND (reference sequence). The CDR3 is made up of 12 amino acids. The CDR3: CASSIRNTEAFF. The sequenced CDR3 bases are TGTGCCAGTAGTATCAGAAACACTGAA.

This clone was counted many times. The missing CDR3 end, 3 residues past where the read stops, is filled in from the germline J gene. This chain uses TRBV5-1 with TRBJ2-3, with a weak D call TRBD2 (6 bases). The V end lost 4 bases, the J end lost 2 bases, and 11 bases lay between the germline ends. The germline gives CDR1 SGHRS, CDR2 YFSETQ. The CDR3 has 14 residues. CDR3 amino acids: CASSRGDDTDTQYF. The part of the CDR3 DNA that was read is TGCGCCAGCAGCCGCGGGGATGACACAGATACG.

Only a few counts were recorded for this clone. The CDR3 goes on 3 residues after the read ends, and that part is filled in from the germline J gene. The chain has TRBV7-9 and TRBJ1-5; TRBD1 might be the D (5 bases). The CDR3 has 13 residues. V lost 7 bases and J 4 bases, leaving 11 bases between the germline ends. Germline CDR1 and CDR2: SEHNR and FQNEAQ (reference sequence). Incomplete CDR3 DNA: TGTGCCAGCACCACTTCAGGGAATCAGCCC. Its protein product is CASTTSGNQP. The CDR3 in full is CASTTSGNQPQHF.

About this clone: The read is 3 residues too short to cover the CDR3 end, so that end is filled in from the germline J gene. The chain is built from TRBV6-2 or TRBV6-3 and TRBJ2-3; TRBD2 agrees at 14 bases. The CDR3 has 17 amino acids. The V and J ends lost 6 bases and 1 base, in that order; junction bases with no gene match: 6. Looked up from germline, CDR1 is MNHEY and CDR2 is SVGEGT. The CDR3 sequence is CASRPLGLAGGTDTQYF. The sequenced CDR3 bases are TGTGCCAGCAGGCCCTTGGGACTAGCGGGGGGCACAGATACG.

Worth noting for this clone: The CDR3 end falls 3 residues outside the read, so it is completed with the germline J gene. The chain joins TRBV18 to TRBJ2-3, with unresolved D. Looked up from germline, CDR1 is KGHSH and CDR2 is LQKENI. Trimming removed 3 bases at V and 4 bases at J, with 8 bases between. The CDR3 loop spans 13 amino acids. The CDR3 is CASSPRGADTQYF. Incomplete CDR3 DNA: TGTGCCAGCTCACCTCGAGGTGCAGATACG.

A word on this clone: The read falls 3 residues short of the CDR3 end, and the missing part is taken from the germline J gene. This chain joins TRBV7-6 and TRBJ2-5, with D possibly matching TRBD2 (6 bases). Trimming pared 0 bases from V and 5 bases from J, leaving 13 bases between. The CDR3 consists of 15 residues. Germline CDR1 SGHVS, CDR2 FNYEAQ. This CDR3 is CASSLAGGKVETQYF. Partial CDR3 DNA: TGTGCCAGCAGCTTAGCTGGGGGGAAAGTCGAGACC. Using reference TRBV7-6 and TRBJ2-5 for the parts outside the CDR3, the full variable domain is GAGVSQSPRYKVTKRGQDVALRCDPISGHVSLYWYRQALGQGPEFLTYFNYEAQQDKSGLPNDRFSAERPEGSISTLTIQRTEQRDSAMYRCASSLAGGKVETQYFGPGTRLLVL.

This clone was seen a handful of times. Read data end 3 residues before the CDR3 end; the end is taken from the germline J gene. The J gene is TRBJ2-1, the V gene TRBV11-2; D is uncertain. CDR1 and CDR2 from the germline V gene are SGHAT and FQNNGV. Deletions cut 1 base from V and 2 bases from J, with 3 bases between. CDR3 size: 13 residues. The chain's CDR3 is CASSLGPYNEQFF. The part of the CDR3 DNA that was read is TGTGCCAGCAGCTTAGGGCCCTACAATGAG.

This clone was counted between two and nine times. The read falls 3 residues short of the CDR3 end, and the missing part is taken from the germline J gene. This chain joins TRBV2 and TRBJ1-6, with TRBD1 matching 9 bases. CDR3 length: 16 residues. Germline-derived CDR1 and CDR2 are SNHLY and FYNNEI. Germline trimming cut 5 bases from V and 6 bases from J; bases unmatched to any gene: 8. CDR3 amino acids: CASSFGRDRANSPLHF. Partial CDR3 DNA: TGTGCCAGCAGTTTCGGAAGGGACAGGGCTAATTCACCC.

In the case of this clone: From the germline J gene comes the end of the CDR3, since the read stops 3 residues before it. The chain joins TRBV7-8 to TRBJ1-2, with 8 bases lining up with TRBD1. CDR3 length: 16 amino acids. Unmatched junction bases numbered 9, after V lost 1 base and J lost 5 bases. Germline CDR1 SGHVS, CDR2 FQNEAQ. CDR3 DNA (partial): TGTGCCAGCAGCTTAGACAGGGGGTCTATCCTATATGGC. The encoded protein is CASSLDRGSILYG. The CDR3 in its entirety is CASSLDRGSILYGYTF.

This clone occurred many times. The CDR3 end falls 3 residues outside the read, so it is completed with the germline J gene. The chain couples TRBV10-3 to TRBJ2-3; D might be TRBD2 (6 bases). Trimming left V 6 bases short and J 5 bases short, with 12 bases between. This CDR3 is built from 13 residues. Germline values: CDR1 ENHRY, CDR2 SYGVKD. CDR3 protein: CAISGGDQDTQYF. CDR3 DNA (partial): TGTGCCATCAGCGGCGGGGACCAAGATACG.

This clone was found many times. The read stops 3 residues short of the end of the CDR3; the missing end is completed from the germline J gene. This chain joins TRBV7-2 and TRBJ1-2; 7 bases are a match to TRBD1. V was pared by 5 bases and J by 6 bases, with 6 bases of the junction left unmatched. The germline gives CDR1 SGHTA, CDR2 FQGNSA. CDR3 length: 13 residues. The CDR3 is CASSGTVHNGYTF. Partial CDR3 DNA: TGTGCCAGCAGCGGGACAGTTCATAATGGC.

In this sample, this clone turned up a few times. Here the CDR3 reads CASSSSGSPTEQYF. Partial CDR3 DNA: TGTGCCAGCAGCTCTAGCGGGAGTCCTACCGAG. This chain connects TRBV7-9 to TRBJ2-7, with 10 bases lining up with TRBD2. The read ends 3 residues before the CDR3 terminus; that terminus is restored from the germline J gene. Germline CDR1 reads SEHNR; CDR2 reads FQNEAQ (reference sequence). The length of the CDR3 is 14 residues. The V segment lost 4 bases and the J segment 6 bases; nucleotides outside the gene matches: 6.

For this clone: The read comes to an end 3 residues before the CDR3 does, leaving the germline J gene to fill in the end. V is TRBV30 and J is TRBJ1-6; D may be TRBD1 (6 bases). The CDR3 is 12 residues long. V was cut by 4 bases and J by 10 bases, with 11 bases left in between. Germline CDR1 and CDR2: GTSNPN and SVGIG (reference sequence). The CDR3 bases that were read are TGTGCCTGGAACAGGGTAGAATCACCC. Protein product: CAWNRVESP. The full-length CDR3 reads as CAWNRVESPLHF.

As concerns this clone: The sequence runs out 3 residues before the end of the CDR3; the remainder is reconstructed from the germline J gene. The J gene is TRBJ2-1, the V gene TRBV20-1, with 8 nucleotides matching TRBD1. The CDR3 totals 12 residues. V lost 7 bases, J lost 2 bases, and 1 base stayed unmatched. Germline V gene data show CDR1 as DFQATT and CDR2 as SNEGSKA (reference sequence). CDR3 DNA, as far as it was read: TGCAGTGGGGGACAGGCCTACAATGAG. This encodes CSGGQAYNE. The entire CDR3 sequence reads CSGGQAYNEQFF.

On this clone: The CDR3 is cut off 3 residues early in the read; its end comes from the germline J gene. The J gene is TRBJ2-7, the V gene TRBV7-6, with D possibly TRBD2 on 7 matching bases. V shed 2 bases and J shed 3 bases, with 23 bases lying between them. Germline loops: CDR1 SGHVS, CDR2 FNYEAQ. The CDR3 contains 18 residues. The sequenced CDR3 bases are TGTGCCAGCAGCTTACCCGGGGGGCCGAAACCGAGAGACTACGAG. It encodes CASSLPGGPKPRDYE. The complete CDR3 reads CASSLPGGPKPRDYEQYF.

This clone was counted only a few times. The read is 3 residues too short to cover the CDR3 end, so that end is filled in from the germline J gene. This rearrangement joins TRBV5-1 to TRBJ2-1, with 7 bases identical to TRBD1. CDR1 and CDR2 from the germline V gene are SGHRS and YFSETQ. The CDR3 covers 13 residues. With V trimmed by 2 bases and J by 6 bases, 2 bases remained unmatched. CDR3 sequence reads: CASSLQGTNEQFF. The part of the CDR3 DNA that was read is TGCGCCAGCAGCTTACAGGGGACCAATGAG.

This clone was found a few times. Read data end 3 residues before the CDR3 end; the end is taken from the germline J gene. The chain combines TRBV2 with TRBJ2-3; D is uncertain. V lost 7 bases and J lost 3, with 14 bases in between. The CDR3 runs to 14 residues. Looked up from germline, CDR1 is SNHLY and CDR2 is FYNNEI. The CDR3 bases that were read are TGTGCCAGCACTAAAAGTTCCCGGACAGATACG. Translation gives CASTKSSRTDT. The complete CDR3 sequence is CASTKSSRTDTQYF.